This T cell receptor beta chain originates from a study of blood T cell repertoires in COVID-19 (dated by TCRdb to 2020 to 2022). In terms of the full investigation: Samples from collaborators originated in the United States, Italy and Spain and spanned both the acute and convalescent phases of COVID-19. The material from the prospective study consisted of cDNA or gDNA derived from T cells, B-cell-depleted T cells, or PBMCs. Deeply sampled blood TCRbeta repertoires from subjects exposed to, actively infected with, or recovered from COVID-19 were included in the dataset. The repertoires were released in a freely available public database meant as a resource for research on the immune response to SARS-CoV-2. The samples were drawn from the first 160 participants of the ongoing ImmuneRACE study and from some 1,300 subjects provided by 6 global collaborators. A de-identified subject ID, COVID-19 status, age in years and sex were almost always included in the sample metadata. Where available, HLA class I and class II types were obtained from metadata supplied by the sample provider rather than from assay-based typing.

The investigation overall reported the following: How much clinical and demographic metadata was included differed by source and by participant, and the metadata was provided uncurated.

Each collaborating institution followed its own protocols to collect whole blood in K2EDTA tubes. Collaborator samples were shipped for TCRbeta analysis as frozen whole blood, isolated PBMCs, or DNA extracted from either sample type. Concerning this clone: The specificity of this receptor is unknown. Per-base quality was not reported, and no clone a single base away is much larger than it.

V sheds 2 bases and J sheds 0 bases, leaving 7 bases between their ends. The CDR3 goes from the cysteine to the phenylalanine over 14 residues. The entry retains the CDR3 DNA only, 42 bases that are in frame from base 1. The germline V gene sets CDR1 to SGHRS and CDR2 to YFSETQ. The immunoSEQ Assay, a bias-controlled multiplex PCR, was used to amplify TCRbeta CDR3 regions from genomic DNA. Per the authors' processing: Within the assay, amplification of reference gene primers was used to estimate how many nucleated cells each sample contained. To quantify the absolute abundance of each unique TCRbeta CDR3 rearrangement, sequence reads were collapsed and filtered. For each sample, productive Simpson clonality was calculated as the square root of Simpson's diversity index across productive rearrangements. Imported from immuneACCESS, the table was reduced by TCRdb to in-frame sequences with V and J called. These copies leave out some clones; in studies compared against another copy, an unresolved V gene accounts for under half, and the cause of the remainder is not known. V and J calls and clone size come straight from that table; D and trimming were deduced from the DNA. In all, the sample holds 70,000 to 80,000 clones, and more than 75% of those were seen once. The ten largest clones represent 13% of the sample.

What was sequenced was peripheral blood. The TCR sequence derives from a woman aged 55-70 years with acute or convalescent COVID-19. The rearranged chain carries TRBV5-1 and TRBJ2-3; no confident D gene assignment can be made. The nucleotide sequence reads TGCGCCAGCAGCTTCCTCGTCAGCACAGATACGCAGTATTTT. Its amino acids are CASSFLVSTDTQYF. Here the CDR3 is joined to the reference TRBV5-1 and TRBJ2-3 genes, and the full variable domain is: KAGVTQTPRYLIKTRGQQVTLSCSPISGHRSVSWYQQTPGQGLQFLFEYFSETQRNKGNFPGRFSGRQFSNSRSEMNVSTLELGDSALYLCASSFLVSTDTQYFGPGTRLTVL.